This TCR beta chain was obtained from a study of blood T cell repertoires in COVID-19. Study-wide background: The United States, Italy and Spain provided the acute and convalescent COVID-19 samples. PBMCs, B-cell-depleted T cells, or T cells were the source of the cDNA or gDNA that made up the material.

The CDR3 contains 14 residues. Germline lookup yields CDR1 MDHEN and CDR2 SYDVKM. V lost 8 bases to trimming and J lost 6 bases, with 17 bases between them. TCRdb's copy holds only in-frame clones and misses some; the assay was immunoSEQ multiplex PCR. This sample carries more than 85,000 clones, about 86% of them seen once, and the ten largest clones take more than 30%. This receptor was identified in an older man with acute or convalescent COVID-19. The gene calls are TRBV28 and TRBJ2-4, with D perhaps matching TRBD2 (5 bases). What was sequenced was peripheral blood. Here the CDR3 reads CASEGDFKGNIQYF. The CDR3 DNA sequence: TGTGCCAGCGAGGGTGACTTTAAGGGAAACATTCAGTACTTC.